The 24 T cell receptor beta chains reported below all come from one sample, sequenced in a study of regulatory and conventional T cells in RAG deficiency. Repertoires were generated with immunoSEQ multiplex PCR, while TCRdb's copy carries only in-frame clones and drops some. The table records approximately 48,000 clones, 80% to 90% of them present only once. Blood CD4+ CD25-low CD127-high conventional T cells supplied the genomic DNA template. The data also belong to a second study, concerning regulatory T cells. This second study notes: Primers: 52 TRBV forward and 13 TRBJ reverse.

Sequencing used CD4+ effector T cells sorted from blood. The receptors come from a human donor in good health.

V and J are TRBV10-2 and TRBJ1-5, with 8 bases that match TRBD1. The CDR3 runs to 14 residues. The ends lost 3 bases at V and 7 bases at J; junction bases unmatched: 5. Germline CDR1 is WSHSY and CDR2 is SAAADI. Here the CDR3 reads CASSDRTGNQPQHF. The CDR3 bases are TGCGCCAGCAGTGACAGGACAGGGAACCAGCCCCAGCATTTT.

The J gene is TRBJ1-2, the V gene TRBV6-5, with 9 nucleotides matching TRBD1. CDR1 MNHEY and CDR2 SVGAGI come from the germline V gene. This CDR3 is 13 amino acids long. The V segment lost 5 bases and the J segment 4 bases; nucleotides outside the gene matches: 2. CDR3 bases: TGTGCCAGCAGTGGACAGGGGAGCTATGGCTACACCTTC. Protein sequence: CASSGQGSYGYTF.

This chain links TRBV6-4 with TRBJ2-1; no reliable D call. Per the germline V gene, CDR1 is MRHNA and CDR2 is SNTAGT. This CDR3 region has 13 residues. Trimming shortened V by 6 bases and J by 2 bases, and 8 bases separated the two germline ends. The CDR3 loop is CASSTEPYNEQFF. The DNA for the CDR3 is TGTGCCAGCAGCACAGAACCCTACAATGAGCAGTTCTTC.

The V gene is TRBV28, the J gene TRBJ1-2; the D gene is possibly TRBD1 (5 bases). Germline values: CDR1 MDHEN, CDR2 SYDVKM. Trimming shortened V by 6 bases and J by 6 bases, and 17 bases separated the two germline ends. The CDR3 is 14 residues long. This chain's CDR3 is CASSRLLGRDGYTF. The DNA for the CDR3 is TGTGCCAGCAGCCGTCTCTTGGGGCGGGATGGCTACACCTTC.

The J gene is TRBJ2-1, the V gene TRBV28; tentatively, D is TRBD2 (5 bases). This CDR3 spans 17 amino acids. V gave up 6 bases and J gave up 9 bases, with 27 bases separating them. Germline V gene sequence: CDR1 MDHEN, CDR2 SYDVKM. The CDR3 loop is CASSLYTVGGRGIEQFF. The CDR3 DNA reads TGTGCCAGCAGCCTATATACTGTCGGCGGACGAGGGATTGAGCAGTTCTTC.

The chain is built from TRBV30 and TRBJ2-5; perhaps TRBD2 as D (6 bases). V was clipped by 0 bases and J by 2 bases, with 7 bases between them. Germline V lookup: CDR1 GTSNPN, CDR2 SVGIG (reference sequence). CDR3 length equals 13 residues. The CDR3 is CAWSVGTQETQYF. The CDR3 nucleotides are TGTGCCTGGAGTGTTGGGACTCAAGAGACCCAGTACTTC.

CDR3 region: CASSPGQGYQETQYF. The CDR3 nucleotides read TGCGCCAGCAGCCCCGGACAGGGGTACCAAGAGACCCAGTACTTC. The chain joins TRBV5-1 to TRBJ2-5, with 9 bases aligning to TRBD1. The CDR3 spans 15 residues. J lost 0 bases, V lost 4 bases, and 4 bases had no gene match. CDR1 and CDR2 from the germline V gene are SGHRS and YFSETQ.

About this clone: This specimen includes other DNA sequences encoding the same CDR3. The V gene is TRBV5-1, the J gene TRBJ2-5; 9 nucleotides align to TRBD1. CDR1 and CDR2 (germline): SGHRS, YFSETQ. The junction had 5 bases not matched to a gene; V was cut back by 3 bases and J by 5 bases. The CDR3 has 14 residues. The CDR3 here is CASSSGQGGETQYF. The CDR3 nucleotides are TGCGCCAGCAGCTCGGGACAGGGCGGGGAGACCCAGTACTTC. The whole variable domain, remainder taken from reference TRBV5-1 and TRBJ2-5, is KAGVTQTPRYLIKTRGQQVTLSCSPISGHRSVSWYQQTPGQGLQFLFEYFSETQRNKGNFPGRFSGRQFSNSRSEMNVSTLELGDSALYLCASSSGQGGETQYFGPGTRLLVL.

The CDR3 DNA reads as TGTGCCAGCAGCGGTATCCGGGCCTCGGGGAGGCAGTATTTT. Its protein is CASSGIRASGRQYF. The gene calls are TRBV11-2 and TRBJ2-3; weak D call: TRBD2 (5 bases). The V and J ends lost 5 bases and 11 bases respectively, with 20 bases between them. The CDR3 covers 14 residues. Germline V gene sequence: CDR1 SGHAT, CDR2 FQNNGV. The full variable domain, its missing parts supplied by reference TRBV11-2 and TRBJ2-3, is EAGVAQSPRYKIIEKRQSVAFWCNPISGHATLYWYQQILGQGPKLLIQFQNNGVVDDSQLPKDRFSAERLKGVDSTLKIQPAKLEDSAVYLCASSGIRASGRQYFGPGTRLTVL.

This chain joins TRBV6-5 and TRBJ1-3, with D uncertain. The CDR3 has 15 amino acids. Germline V gene lookup returns CDR1 MNHEY and CDR2 SVGAGI. V lost 7 bases, J lost 0 bases, and 13 bases lay in between. DNA of the CDR3: TGTGCCAGCACCCCAGGCGTTCCCTCTGGAAACACCATATATTTT. Its protein is CASTPGVPSGNTIYF.

The rearrangement links TRBV11-3 to TRBJ1-2; tentatively, D is TRBD1 (5 bases). The V end lost 3 bases, the J end lost 6 bases, and 11 bases lay between the germline ends. Germline lookup yields CDR1 SGHNT and CDR2 YENEEA. The CDR3 has 13 amino acids. The CDR3 DNA reads as TGTGCCAGCAGCTTCTCAGGGTCGGATGGCTACACCTTC. This translates into CASSFSGSDGYTF.

This chain links TRBV7-6 with TRBJ1-6, with TRBD1 matching over 8 bases. The CDR3 has 14 residues. CDR1 and CDR2 (germline): SGHVS, FNYEAQ. The ends lost 5 bases at V and 9 bases at J; junction bases unmatched: 6. The CDR3 DNA reads TGTGCCAGCAGCGCGACAGGGGAGGGTTCACCCCTCCACTTT. This sequence encodes CASSATGEGSPLHF. The variable domain in full, completed from reference TRBV7-6 and TRBJ1-6, reads GAGVSQSPRYKVTKRGQDVALRCDPISGHVSLYWYRQALGQGPEFLTYFNYEAQQDKSGLPNDRFSAERPEGSISTLTIQRTEQRDSAMYRCASSATGEGSPLHFGNGTRLTVT.

The gene calls are TRBV19 and TRBJ2-1; 8 bases match TRBD2. V trimming: 2 bases; J trimming: 11 bases; junction bases outside the gene matches: 5. The germline CDR1 and CDR2 sequences are LNHDA and SQIVND (reference sequence). This CDR3 has 13 residues. CDR3 sequence: CASSINLAGKQFF. DNA of the CDR3: TGTGCCAGTAGTATAAATTTAGCGGGAAAGCAGTTCTTC.

The V and J genes are TRBV5-1 and TRBJ1-3; D remains unclear. Germline CDR1 SGHRS, CDR2 YFSETQ. Deletions cut 0 bases from V and 1 base from J, with 8 bases between. This CDR3 spans 15 amino acids. CDR3 sequence: CASSLVSASGNTIYF. For the CDR3, the DNA is TGCGCCAGCAGCTTGGTTTCGGCGTCTGGAAACACCATATATTTT.

This clone was counted between two and nine times. The chain couples TRBV9 to TRBJ2-1; D not certain. This CDR3 contains 16 residues. Germline CDR1 and CDR2: SGDLS and YYNGEE. The V end was cut by 3 bases, the J end by 6 bases, with 19 bases between. In DNA, the CDR3 is TGTGCCAGCAGCGGTGGCGTCCAAGATTGGCCCAATGAGCAGTTCTTC. This encodes CASSGGVQDWPNEQFF. Combining the CDR3 with reference TRBV9 and TRBJ2-1 gives the whole variable domain DSGVTQTPKHLITATGQRVTLRCSPRSGDLSVYWYQQSLDQGLQFLIQYYNGEERAKGNILERFSAQQFPDLHSELNLSSLELGDSALYFCASSGGVQDWPNEQFFGPGTRLTVL.

The chain joins TRBV28 to TRBJ1-1; possibly TRBD1 for D (6 bases). The CDR3 has 14 amino acids. Germline CDR1 reads MDHEN; CDR2 reads SYDVKM. The CDR3 sequence is CALSLGGLNTEAFF. CDR3 DNA: TGTGCTCTAAGTTTAGGGGGTTTGAACACTGAAGCTTTCTTT.

The V and J genes are TRBV4-1 and TRBJ1-6, with D unclear. Trimming pared 0 bases from V and 10 bases from J, leaving 19 bases between. Per the germline V gene, CDR1 is MGHRA and CDR2 is YSYEKL. The CDR3 covers 17 residues. The CDR3 spells CASSQDSGRWTLSPLHF. CDR3 in DNA: TGCGCCAGCAGCCAAGATTCAGGACGATGGACCCTCTCACCCCTCCACTTT.

J is TRBJ1-5 and V is TRBV19; TRBD1 might be the D (5 bases). CDR1 is LNHDA, CDR2 SQIVND, per germline (reference sequence). V was pared by 6 bases and J by 3 bases, with 15 bases between. This CDR3 comprises 15 residues. Here the CDR3 reads CASRTLRDFNQPQHF. CDR3 bases: TGTGCCAGTAGGACCCTCCGGGACTTCAATCAGCCCCAGCATTTT.

With regard to this clone: One end of the junction varies from germline; a read error may be responsible. The chain uses TRBV14 and TRBJ2-5; weak D call: TRBD2 (7 bases). The germline gives CDR1 SGHDN, CDR2 FVKESK. CDR3 length equals 15 residues. The DNA of the CDR3 is TGTGCCAGCAGTCAAGTATCGGGGGGCGGTGGGACCCAGTACTTC. This gives the protein CASSQVSGGGGTQYF.

The chain employs TRBV2 and TRBJ2-1; 14 bases are a match to TRBD2. The trim removed 6 bases at V and 5 bases at J, leaving 9 bases unmatched. The CDR3 spans 17 residues. The germline gives CDR1 SNHLY, CDR2 FYNNEI. The CDR3 sequence: CASRGTSGSHEDNEQFF. CDR3 nucleotides: TGTGCCAGCAGAGGGACTAGCGGGAGTCATGAGGACAATGAGCAGTTCTTC.

V usage is TRBV5-1 and J usage is TRBJ2-1, with 7 bases lining up with TRBD1. Germline V lookup: CDR1 SGHRS, CDR2 YFSETQ. The CDR3 extends over 17 amino acids. With 4 bases clipped from V and 2 bases from J, the junction kept 12 bases outside the gene matches. CDR3 DNA sequence: TGCGCCAGCAGCCTGGGTTACAGGGGAAAAACCTACAATGAGCAGTTCTTC. It is translated as CASSLGYRGKTYNEQFF.

J is TRBJ1-1 and V is TRBV6-1; D possibly corresponds to TRBD1 (6 bases). The CDR3 is 15 amino acids. Trimming cost V 0 bases and J 5 bases, with 13 bases left between them. Germline V gene sequence: CDR1 MNHNS, CDR2 SASEGT. This CDR3 is CASSEAGGGVTEAFF. The DNA of the CDR3 is TGTGCCAGCAGTGAAGCTGGAGGGGGAGTTACTGAAGCTTTCTTT.

The chain joins TRBV10-3 to TRBJ2-3; 7 bases map to TRBD2. Per the germline V gene, CDR1 is ENHRY and CDR2 is SYGVKD. The CDR3 is 17 amino acids. With V trimmed by 3 bases and J by 0 bases, 9 bases remained unmatched. This chain's CDR3 is CAISDSPSGSSTDTQYF. The CDR3 DNA is TGTGCCATCAGTGACTCGCCTAGCGGATCTAGCACAGATACGCAGTATTTT.

This clone was counted a single time. The genes are TRBV6-6 and TRBJ1-1; D unclear. V was shortened by 8 bases and J by 10 bases, with 14 bases between the two germline ends. CDR3 length equals 11 residues. CDR1 is MNHNY, CDR2 SVGAGI, per germline (reference sequence). CDR3 bases: TGTGCCAGCTCACTTCGGAGGAGAGCTTTCTTT. Protein: CASSLRRRAFF.